Below, 26 T cell receptor beta chains from the same sample are listed, as sequenced in a study of T cells in Graves' hyperthyroidism and ophthalmopathy. The CDR3 regions of TCR beta were amplified from RNA transcripts. When the TCR CDR3 underwent first-round RT-PCR, the HTBI primer set was used. TCRdb reanalysed the multiplex PCR reads using MiXCR and keeps one entry per CDR3 protein. The data hold hundreds of thousands of distinct CDR3 sequences, with approximately 20% observed a single time. Material: blood. These receptors were obtained from a middle-aged man with Graves' ophthalmopathy.

This chain joins TRBV20-1 and TRBJ1-2; D might be TRBD1 (5 bases). Germline lookup yields CDR1 DFQATT and CDR2 SNEGSKA (reference sequence). V lost 0 bases and J lost 3, with 11 bases in between. The CDR3 runs 14 residues. DNA for the CDR3: TGCAGTGCTAGAGATCGCCAGGGATACTATGGCTACACCTTC. This translates into CSARDRQGYYGYTF.

The chain carries TRBV7-3 and TRBJ2-5; unclear D gene. CDR3 size: 15 residues. Germline CDR1 reads SGHTA; CDR2 reads FQGTGA. Trimming left V 5 bases short and J 5 bases short, with 18 bases between. CDR3 sequence reads: CASSQGASPRETQYF. The DNA for the CDR3 is TGTGCCAGCAGCCAAGGCGCATCCCCGCGGGAGACCCAGTACTTC.

This clonotype has at least ten counts. The genes are TRBV12-3 or TRBV12-4 and TRBJ2-5; D is undetermined. There are 12 residues in the CDR3. The V gene lost 2 bases and the J gene lost 6 bases, with 7 bases spanning the gap. The CDR3 region is CASSLTLQTQYF. CDR3 bases: TGTGCCAGCAGTTTAACCCTACAGACCCAGTACTTC.

This chain connects TRBV6-1 to TRBJ2-3; 7 bases are shared with TRBD1. CDR1 and CDR2 from the germline V gene are MNHNS and SASEGT. With V trimmed by 5 bases and J by 3 bases, 8 bases remained unmatched. The CDR3 is made up of 15 amino acids. CDR3 DNA: TGTGCCAGCAGTCCCTCGACAGGGCGAACAGATACGCAGTATTTT. This codes for CASSPSTGRTDTQYF.

Ten or more counts support this clonotype. V and J are TRBV11-1 and TRBJ2-1, with unresolved D. V dropped 7 bases and J dropped 2 bases, with 9 bases sitting between them. The CDR3 contains 13 residues. Germline assignment: CDR1 SGHAT and CDR2 FQDESV (reference sequence). The CDR3 here is CASTSGAYNEQFF. In DNA form, the CDR3 reads TGTGCCAGCACGTCTGGGGCCTACAATGAGCAGTTCTTC.

This clonotype was recorded at least ten times. V and J are TRBV7-2 and TRBJ2-2; D not certain. The CDR3 totals 16 residues. The V end was cut by 0 bases, the J end by 7 bases, with 15 bases between. CDR1 is SGHTA and CDR2 is FQGNSA in the germline V gene. The CDR3 DNA reads TGTGCCAGCAGCTTAGCTTCAGGACCCCGGGTCGGGGAGCTGTTTTTT. Amino acid sequence: CASSLASGPRVGELFF.

This CDR3 reads CAWKSRGEQFF. CDR3 nucleotide sequence: TGTGCCTGGAAATCCCGCGGTGAGCAGTTCTTC. The chain has TRBV30 and TRBJ2-1; D not resolved. The CDR3 is made up of 11 amino acids. Trimming took 4 bases from V and 9 from J, leaving 10 bases between them. Per germline, CDR1 GTSNPN and CDR2 SVGIG (reference sequence).

This chain joins TRBV27 and TRBJ2-7; D remains unclear. The ends were cut back, 0 bases at V and 6 bases at J, with 6 bases in the middle. The germline V gene encodes CDR1 MNHEY and CDR2 SMNVEV (reference sequence). The CDR3 contains 12 residues. The DNA for the CDR3 is TGTGCCAGCAGTTTATCAGGGTTCGAGCAGTACTTC. It specifies CASSLSGFEQYF.

The V gene is TRBV4-3, the J gene TRBJ1-1; TRBD1 aligns across 9 bases. V dropped 3 bases and J dropped 4; count of bases not matched to a gene: 3. The CDR3 spans 14 residues. Germline assignment: CDR1 LGHNA and CDR2 YSLEER. CDR3 in DNA: TGCGCCAGCAGCCACGACAGGGGGTTCACTGAAGCTTTCTTT. Translation: CASSHDRGFTEAFF.

This clonotype appeared a few times. This chain uses TRBV24-1 with TRBJ2-1; D is undetermined. The CDR3 runs to 13 residues. V lost 3 bases and J lost 15, with 17 bases in between. CDR1 is KGHDR, CDR2 SFDVKD, per germline. Written as DNA, the CDR3 is TGTGCCACCAGTGATACAGAATCTAGAAGGCGGTTCTTC. This sequence encodes CATSDTESRRRFF.

This chain joins TRBV14 and TRBJ1-1, with D possibly being TRBD1 (5 bases). From germline, CDR1 is SGHDN and CDR2 FVKESK. With 0 bases removed from V and 6 bases from J, the gap between germline ends came to 17 bases. The CDR3 spans 16 residues. The CDR3 DNA sequence: TGTGCCAGCAGCCAAGATCGCCAGGGAATATTCGCTGAAGCTTTCTTT. This codes for CASSQDRQGIFAEAFF.

The sample holds a few counts of this clonotype. The chain links TRBV7-9 to TRBJ2-7, with unresolved D. The CDR3 has 11 amino acids. Deletions cut 5 bases from V and 7 bases from J, with 9 bases between. The germline V gene encodes CDR1 SEHNR and CDR2 FQNEAQ (reference sequence). The CDR3, as DNA: TGTGCCAGCAGCGCAATTAGAGAGCAGTACTTC. Amino acids: CASSAIREQYF.

The chain employs TRBV6-2 or TRBV6-3 and TRBJ2-5; 10 nucleotides agree with TRBD1. J lost 4 bases, V lost 0 bases, and 17 bases had no gene match. The germline gives CDR1 MNHEY, CDR2 SVGEGT. The CDR3 contains 20 residues. The DNA for the CDR3 is TGTGCCAGCAGTTACTCGAGGTTATCTCCGGGACAGGGGATGGGAGAGACCCAGTACTTC. The encoded protein is CASSYSRLSPGQGMGETQYF.

This clonotype was seen ten or more times. V usage is TRBV28 and J usage is TRBJ2-3; D is uncertain. The ends were cut back, 3 bases at V and 6 bases at J, with 7 bases in the middle. This CDR3 region has 12 residues. Germline loops: CDR1 MDHEN, CDR2 SYDVKM. The CDR3 DNA sequence: TGTGCCAGCAGTTTCATGGGGGATACGCAGTATTTT. This sequence encodes CASSFMGDTQYF. Based on the CDR3 plus reference TRBV28 and TRBJ2-3, the full variable domain is DVKVTQSSRYLVKRTGEKVFLECVQDMDHENMFWYRQDPGLGLRLIYFSYDVKMKEKGDIPEGYSVSREKKERFSLILESASTNQTSMYLCASSFMGDTQYFGPGTRLTVL.

The chain joins TRBV20-1 to TRBJ1-4; D is uncertain. V lost 3 bases to trimming and J lost 5 bases, with 16 bases between them. CDR3 length equals 15 residues. CDR1 and CDR2 from the germline V gene are DFQATT and SNEGSKA (reference sequence). CDR3 bases: TGCAGTGCTAGGGAGAACAAGCTGGCGAATGAAAAACTGTTTTTT. It specifies CSARENKLANEKLFF.

V is TRBV5-4 and J is TRBJ1-2; D gene uncertain. The CDR3 runs 15 residues. Germline CDR1 is SGHNT and CDR2 is YYREEE (reference sequence). Trimming took off 4 bases at V and 0 bases at J, with 13 bases between the two ends. In nucleotides, the CDR3 is TGTGCCAGCAGCGGACGCCTCCGGGCTAACTATGGCTACACCTTC. This translates into CASSGRLRANYGYTF.

This clonotype was counted many times. The genes are TRBV5-1 and TRBJ1-1; D not resolved. The CDR3 sequence is 13 residues long. V gave up 4 bases and J gave up 0 bases, with 7 bases separating them. CDR1 is SGHRS, CDR2 YFSETQ, per germline. The CDR3: CASSRKLNTEAFF. CDR3 bases: TGCGCCAGCAGCCGGAAACTGAACACTGAAGCTTTCTTT.

The V call is TRBV20-1, the J call TRBJ1-1, with D perhaps TRBD1 (5 bases). This CDR3 is built from 16 residues. V lost 0 bases and J lost 0, with 14 bases in between. CDR1 and CDR2 from the germline V gene are DFQATT and SNEGSKA (reference sequence). CDR3 amino acids: CSARDQGRYMNTEAFF. The CDR3 DNA sequence: TGCAGTGCTAGAGATCAGGGCAGATACATGAACACTGAAGCTTTCTTT.

The V call is TRBV27, the J call TRBJ2-3; D is ambiguous. Trimming cost V 1 base and J 2 bases, with 7 bases left between them. The CDR3 spans 14 residues. Germline V CDR1 and CDR2: MNHEY, SMNVEV (reference sequence). CDR3: CASSLYQNTDTQYF. DNA of the CDR3: TGTGCCAGCAGTTTATATCAGAACACAGATACGCAGTATTTT.

This clonotype was picked up a small number of times. The chain has TRBV6-1 and TRBJ1-1; 7 nucleotides align to TRBD1. This CDR3 is 13 amino acids long. Germline CDR1 reads MNHNS; CDR2 reads SASEGT. V lost 6 bases to trimming and J lost 4 bases; unmatched junction nucleotides: 5. CDR3 amino acids: CASRNAGGTEAFF. The DNA of the CDR3 is TGTGCCAGCAGAAATGCAGGGGGCACTGAAGCTTTCTTT.

This clonotype has a handful of counts. This chain connects TRBV5-1 to TRBJ2-1; 7 nucleotides align to TRBD2. CDR3 length: 15 residues. Trimming at V came to 2 bases and at J to 3 bases, leaving 5 bases not matched to a gene. Germline values: CDR1 SGHRS, CDR2 YFSETQ. The CDR3 is CASSFTGTNYNEQFF. The DNA for the CDR3 is TGCGCCAGCAGCTTTACCGGGACTAACTACAATGAGCAGTTCTTC.

In regard to this clonotype: The junction does not match germline at one end; this may be a read error. The chain couples TRBV19 to TRBJ2-7; TRBD1 is a possible D gene (6 bases). CDR3 length equals 16 residues. The germline gives CDR1 LNHDA, CDR2 SQIVND (reference sequence). The CDR3: CASSTHGQSFHYEQYF. CDR3 nucleotides: TGTGCCAGTAGTACCCACGGACAGAGTTTCCACTACGAGCAATACTTC.

This chain links TRBV30 with TRBJ2-1; 8 nucleotides agree with TRBD2. The V segment lost 2 bases and the J segment 3 bases; nucleotides outside the gene matches: 3. CDR1 is GTSNPN and CDR2 is SVGIG in the germline V gene (reference sequence). The CDR3 spans 14 residues. The CDR3 coding sequence is TGTGCCTGGAGTCGACTAGCGAGCTACAATGAGCAGTTCTTC. The encoded protein is CAWSRLASYNEQFF.

The chain uses TRBV29-1 and TRBJ2-3; TRBD2 matches at 9 bases. The CDR3 has 13 residues. The V gene end was trimmed by 5 bases and the J gene end by 6 bases; junction bases not matched to a gene: 6. The germline gives CDR1 SQVTM, CDR2 ANQGSEA. CDR3 sequence (DNA): TGCAGCGTTTTCAATAGCGGGAGTGATACGCAGTATTTT. Protein: CSVFNSGSDTQYF.

CDR3 nucleotide sequence: TGTGCCAGCAGCTTGGGGGGGTTTGGGAGGGGCAATGAGCAGTTCTTC. As protein: CASSLGGFGRGNEQFF. The genes are TRBV5-6 and TRBJ2-1, with 7 positions matching TRBD2. From germline, CDR1 is SGHDT and CDR2 YYEEEE. J gave up 6 bases and V 0 bases, and 9 bases lay outside the gene matches. This CDR3 spans 16 amino acids.

This clonotype was recorded a few times. V usage is TRBV19 and J usage is TRBJ2-5, with TRBD1 identical over 8 bases. With 5 bases clipped from V and 3 bases from J, the junction kept 8 bases outside the gene matches. Germline V gene data show CDR1 as LNHDA and CDR2 as SQIVND (reference sequence). The CDR3 is made up of 15 amino acids. The CDR3, as DNA: TGTGCCAGTAGTCCGGACAGGGTTCACAAAGAGACCCAGTACTTC. Translation: CASSPDRVHKETQYF. Full variable domain (rest looked up from reference TRBV19 and TRBJ2-5): DGGITQSPKYLFRKEGQNVTLSCEQNLNHDAMYWYRQDPGQGLRLIYYSQIVNDFQKGDIAEGYSVSREKKESFPLTVTSAQKNPTAFYLCASSPDRVHKETQYFGPGTRLLVL.